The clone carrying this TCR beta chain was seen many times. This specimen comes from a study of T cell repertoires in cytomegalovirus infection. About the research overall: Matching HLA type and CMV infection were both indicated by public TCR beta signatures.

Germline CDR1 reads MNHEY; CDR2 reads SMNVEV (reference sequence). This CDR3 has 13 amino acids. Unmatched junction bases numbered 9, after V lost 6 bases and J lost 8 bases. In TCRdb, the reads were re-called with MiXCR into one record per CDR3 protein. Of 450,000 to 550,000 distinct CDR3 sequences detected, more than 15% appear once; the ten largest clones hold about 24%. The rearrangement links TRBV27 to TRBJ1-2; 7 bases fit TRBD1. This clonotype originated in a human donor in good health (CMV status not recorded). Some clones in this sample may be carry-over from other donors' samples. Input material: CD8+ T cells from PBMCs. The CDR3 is CASSPDRVAGYTF. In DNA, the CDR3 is TGTGCCAGCAGCCCTGACAGGGTGGCCGGCTACACCTTC.